The source of this T cell receptor beta chain is a study of T cells after yellow fever vaccination (dated by TCRdb to between 2018 and 2021). For the wider study: The SMART-Seq v4 Ultra Low Input RNA kit was used to prepare libraries from fractions with low cell numbers. To follow T-cell clones before and after primary and booster YFV17D yellow fever vaccination, bulk TCR alpha and beta repertoires were sequenced over time. Two healthy male donors, one aged 18 to 29 and one aged 30 to 39 years, were included in the cohort. Blood was collected at multiple timepoints before and after primary and secondary immunization, and bulk PBMC replicates and cell subsets were isolated.

Interpreted using the paper, the treatment or condition label stands for: live attenuated yellow fever vaccine strain. PBMCs were isolated from peripheral blood using a standard Ficoll-Paque protocol. Epitope-specific CD8 T cells were sorted with a dextramer loaded with the yellow fever NS4B epitope peptide, and anti-CD3 and anti-CD8 staining was applied. RNA was extracted with TriZol from bulk PBMCs, CD4 and CD8 fractions, and dextramer-positive and dextramer-negative fractions. Per the germline V gene, SGHDT is the CDR1 and YYEEEE is the CDR2. The CDR3, cysteine through phenylalanine, is 14 amino acids long. The only DNA kept is the CDR3, 42 bases in frame from the first base. The V end loses 1 base and the J end loses 7 bases, and a stretch of 9 bases separates them. Paper-wide results and their limitations: Computational filtering was needed because FACS-sorted repertoires could contain abundant contaminating clonotypes from the bulk population. The study included only two donors, which limits how far the findings can be generalized. Compared with the primary T-cell response, the secondary T-cell response was faster but weaker, reaching its peak on day 5 rather than on day 15. A small share of clonotypes occurred in both CD4 and CD8 compartments, likely arising from convergent recombination. After the booster, most clones that had expanded after primary vaccination were detected again (around 96% of CD4 and about 88% of CD8), suggesting broad maintenance of memory.

This clonotype was recorded a few times. Base qualities are not at hand, and no much larger clone is one base apart. Synthesis of TCR cDNA relied on 5'RACE template switching, a step that introduced a universal primer site along with unique molecular identifiers. Priming for cDNA synthesis came from both the TCR alpha and TCR beta constant segments. Two PCR steps were used to amplify libraries, with sample barcodes and sequencing adapters being added in the second step. Libraries were sequenced on Illumina HiSeq 2500 (2x100 bp) or NovaSeq (2x150 bp). The source study handled its data this way. Reads were demultiplexed and collapsed into UMI consensus sequences with MIGEC, and V(D)J alignment was performed with MiXCR. Using edgeR on replicate PBMC samples, clonotypes were called vaccine-responding if FDR was below 0.01 and the log2 fold change was above 5 up to day 15. CD4 or CD8 identity was assigned to each bulk clonotype according to whether the clonotype was present at higher abundance in the sequenced CD4 repertoire or the sequenced CD8 repertoire. NS4B-specific clonotypes were defined as those at least 10-fold enriched in dextramer-positive over dextramer-negative fractions; CD4-biased clonotypes were excluded. Using fastp trimming at Q25 and MiXCR clonotype assembly, TCRdb reanalyzed the public sequencing data and kept in-frame beta chains. Each entry is one CDR3 protein sequence, shown with its most common DNA and genes. These V and J calls are TCRdb output, not the study's own analysis. For this sample the table gives roughly 100,000 distinct CDR3 sequences, of which roughly 8.2% were detected only once. About 15% of the sample rests with the top ten.

The input for sequencing was CD8+ T cells not binding an NS4B(214-222) dextramer, sorted from PBMCs, taken more than 13 days after the first yellow fever vaccination. The cell subset or site label here, explained by the study, means: NS4B epitope dextramer-negative CD8 T cells. The chain is made from TRBV5-6 and TRBJ1-6, with the D gene not clear enough to name. The clonotype originates from a man between 18 and 35 years old who received the YFV17D yellow fever vaccine. The CDR3 loop reads CASSLIGRNSPLHF. The sequence in DNA is TGTGCCAGCAGCTTGATAGGGAGGAATTCACCCCTCCACTTT.